The 12 T cell receptor beta chains in this list originate from one sample, sequenced in a study of T cell responses to AZD1222 COVID-19 vaccine (dated by TCRdb to the early 2020s). The library came from the immunoSEQ multiplex PCR assay. In TCRdb, the immuneACCESS table is reduced to in-frame sequences with V and J assigned. These tables do not hold every clone; where another copy was compared, an unresolved V gene accounts for under half, and the others remain unexplained. The sample table contains more than 90,000 clones; only one count was recorded for approximately 90% of them. The top ten clones comprise roughly 4% of the sample. Taken with the paper, the label for time point translates to: about 28 days (+/-7) after the second vaccine dose. Sequenced material: peripheral blood, taken 28 days after the second AZD1222 dose. Receptors originate from an adult who received the AZD1222 COVID-19 vaccine.

The chain employs TRBV30 and TRBJ2-2; 9 bases line up with TRBD1. The length of the CDR3 is 14 residues. Germline lookup yields CDR1 GTSNPN and CDR2 SVGIG (reference sequence). V shed 1 base, J shed 5 bases, and the junction held 2 bases outside the gene matches. CDR3 region: CAWSGGQGTGELFF. DNA for the CDR3: TGTGCCTGGAGTGGGGGACAGGGAACCGGGGAGCTGTTTTTT.

The chain joins TRBV6-2 or TRBV6-3 to TRBJ1-1; D unresolved. V was clipped by 4 bases and J by 3 bases, with 12 bases between them. The germline CDR1 and CDR2 sequences are MNHEY and SVGEGT. The CDR3 runs 14 residues. The CDR3 region is CASSLRSSDTEAFF. The DNA for the CDR3 is TGTGCCAGCAGTTTAAGGAGTTCGGACACTGAAGCTTTCTTT.

The CDR3 nucleotides read TGTGCCTGGAGTGTGCCTCCGGGGGTAACTGAAGCTTTCTTT. Its protein is CAWSVPPGVTEAFF. The chain uses TRBV30 and TRBJ1-1, with D perhaps matching TRBD1 (5 bases). The CDR3 consists of 14 residues. V was trimmed by 0 bases and J by 5 bases, leaving 13 bases between them. Germline V CDR1 and CDR2: GTSNPN, SVGIG (reference sequence).

The V gene is TRBV6-2 or TRBV6-3, the J gene TRBJ1-5, with D tentatively TRBD1 (5 bases). The germline V and J ends were trimmed by 2 bases and 7 bases, with 12 bases remaining between them. The CDR3 is 14 residues long. Germline V lookup: CDR1 MNHEY, CDR2 SVGEGT. The CDR3 DNA is TGTGCCAGCAGTTACCTCGGGGGGGGGCAGCCCCAGCATTTT. It yields the protein CASSYLGGGQPQHF.

This clone came up once. This chain uses TRBV20-1 with TRBJ2-1; TRBD1 is a possible D gene (5 bases). V lost 6 bases and J 4 bases, leaving 7 bases between the germline ends. CDR3 length: 11 amino acids. Germline V gene sequence: CDR1 DFQATT, CDR2 SNEGSKA (reference sequence). In nucleotides, the CDR3 is TGCAGTGCCAGGGTATACAATGAGCAGTTCTTC. Translation: CSARVYNEQFF.

The CDR3 sequence: CATSDYRGNTEAFF. Written as DNA, the CDR3 is TGTGCCACCAGTGATTACAGGGGCAACACTGAAGCTTTCTTT. This chain connects TRBV24-1 to TRBJ1-1, with 7 positions matching TRBD1. V lost 2 bases, J lost 2 bases, and 1 base stayed unmatched. Germline CDR1 KGHDR, CDR2 SFDVKD. CDR3 size: 14 residues.

This rearrangement joins TRBV23-1 to TRBJ2-1, with D tentatively TRBD2 (5 bases). TRBV23-1 is treated as an ORF (open reading frame) with a function not yet certain. CDR3 length: 13 amino acids. V was cut by 4 bases and J by 5 bases, with 9 bases left in between. The CDR3 DNA follows: TGCGCCAGCAGTCGGGCTAGCCACAATGAGCAGTTCTTC. This sequence encodes CASSRASHNEQFF.

V usage is TRBV19 and J usage is TRBJ1-5, with D possibly matching TRBD1 (6 bases). Germline lookup yields CDR1 LNHDA and CDR2 SQIVND (reference sequence). The CDR3 has 14 residues. V lost 0 bases to trimming and J lost 7 bases, with 10 bases between them. The CDR3: CASSIDGQFQPQHF. The DNA for the CDR3 is TGTGCCAGTAGTATAGATGGACAGTTCCAGCCCCAGCATTTT.

The chain employs TRBV9 and TRBJ1-1; the D is unclear. Germline lookup yields CDR1 SGDLS and CDR2 YYNGEE. The CDR3 runs to 13 residues. With 4 bases removed from V and 4 bases from J, the gap between germline ends came to 11 bases. The CDR3 region is CASSSFRSTEAFF. The CDR3 DNA is TGTGCCAGCAGCTCATTTCGGAGCACTGAAGCTTTCTTT. Full variable domain (remainder filled in from reference TRBV9 and TRBJ1-1): DSGVTQTPKHLITATGQRVTLRCSPRSGDLSVYWYQQSLDQGLQFLIQYYNGEERAKGNILERFSAQQFPDLHSELNLSSLELGDSALYFCASSSFRSTEAFFGQGTRLTVV.

This clone was seen just once. V and J are TRBV3-1 (or the pseudogene TRBV3-2) and TRBJ2-5, with D possibly matching TRBD2 (6 bases). There are 15 residues in the CDR3. The V end lost 4 bases, the J end lost 1 base, and 13 bases lay between the germline ends. The germline CDR1 and CDR2 sequences are LGHDT and YNNKEL (reference sequence). CDR3 residues: CASSPWGSGQETQYF. CDR3 sequence (DNA): TGTGCCAGCAGCCCCTGGGGTAGCGGCCAAGAGACCCAGTACTTC.

The chain combines TRBV18 with TRBJ1-1, with 7 bases that match TRBD1. Germline loops: CDR1 KGHSH, CDR2 LQKENI. V gave up 4 bases and J gave up 3 bases; unmatched junction bases: 8. The CDR3 is 15 residues long. The chain's CDR3 is CASSRQGDRYTEAFF. The CDR3 DNA reads as TGTGCCAGCTCACGACAGGGAGATCGGTACACTGAAGCTTTCTTT.

The rearrangement links TRBV15 to TRBJ2-7, with 8 bases fitting TRBD1. Germline V lookup: CDR1 LNHNV, CDR2 YYDKDF (reference sequence). This CDR3 contains 17 residues. Trimming at V came to 0 bases and at J to 6 bases, leaving 13 bases not matched to a gene. The chain's CDR3 is CATSRDRDRLPGGEQYF. The CDR3 DNA is TGTGCCACCAGCAGAGATAGGGACAGGCTCCCAGGAGGCGAGCAGTACTTC.